The 26 T cell receptor beta chains in this list originate from one sample, sequenced in a study of blood T cell repertoires in COVID-19. Profiled with immunoSEQ multiplex PCR; TCRdb holds only in-frame clones, not every one. Of 100,000 to 120,000 clones listed, more than 70% are singletons. The sequencing sample was made of peripheral blood. The origin of the receptors is a woman aged 45-65 years with acute or convalescent COVID-19.

The genes are TRBV5-5 and TRBJ2-1; TRBD2 matches at 10 bases. The trim removed 5 bases at V and 4 bases at J, leaving 9 bases unmatched. Germline CDR1 reads SGHKS; CDR2 reads YYEKEE (reference sequence). This CDR3 has 16 amino acids. CDR3 nucleotides: TGTGCCAGCAGTAAACCGGGACTAGCGTCATACAATGAGCAGTTCTTC. Amino acids: CASSKPGLASYNEQFF.

The chain recombines TRBV5-4 with TRBJ1-2; 8 bases are a match to TRBD1. CDR3 length: 14 amino acids. The germline V gene encodes CDR1 SGHNT and CDR2 YYREEE (reference sequence). The J segment lost 4 bases and the V segment lost 1 base, leaving 3 bases of the junction unmatched. The CDR3 sequence is CASSLSGGPYGYTF. CDR3 nucleotides: TGTGCCAGCAGCTTGTCAGGGGGCCCCTATGGCTACACCTTC.

This rearrangement joins TRBV24-1 to TRBJ2-4; 8 bases fit TRBD1. Germline loops: CDR1 KGHDR, CDR2 SFDVKD. J gave up 2 bases and V 6 bases, and 8 bases lay outside the gene matches. The CDR3 is made up of 16 amino acids. For the CDR3, the DNA is TGTGCCACCAGTCCAGGGGGCGCAGGACCCAAAAACATTCAGTACTTC. This codes for CATSPGGAGPKNIQYF.

The rearrangement uses TRBV28 and TRBJ1-2; 7 nucleotides match TRBD1. V was clipped by 6 bases and J by 0 bases; unmatched bases: 10. The CDR3 sequence is 16 residues long. CDR1 is MDHEN, CDR2 SYDVKM, per germline. The DNA of the CDR3 is TGTGCCAGCAGCCCCTACAGGGGACTGGCTAACTATGGCTACACCTTC. Its protein is CASSPYRGLANYGYTF.

This sequence joins TRBV5-1 and TRBJ2-7, with 9 positions matching TRBD1. With V trimmed by 4 bases and J by 1 base, 12 bases remained unmatched. This CDR3 comprises 17 residues. The germline CDR1 and CDR2 sequences are SGHRS and YFSETQ. CDR3 sequence: CASSKLLAGTGSYEQYF. DNA for the CDR3: TGCGCCAGCAGCAAACTCCTGGCCGGGACAGGGTCCTACGAGCAGTACTTC.

This rearrangement joins TRBV24-1 to TRBJ2-5; D is ambiguous. The germline V gene has CDR1 KGHDR and CDR2 SFDVKD. The V gene lost 7 bases and the J gene lost 7 bases, with 9 bases spanning the gap. This CDR3 has 11 residues. CDR3 coding DNA: TGTGCCACCAGCGTCGGTGGGACCCAGTACTTC. It encodes CATSVGGTQYF.

V usage is TRBV6-5 and J usage is TRBJ2-1, with a possible D match to TRBD2 (6 bases). With 3 bases removed from V and 4 bases from J, the gap between germline ends came to 16 bases. The CDR3 extends over 16 amino acids. Germline V gene lookup returns CDR1 MNHEY and CDR2 SVGAGI. CDR3 amino acids: CASSYGAGRRYNEQFF. In DNA, the CDR3 is TGTGCCAGCAGTTATGGGGCCGGGAGAAGGTACAATGAGCAGTTCTTC.

This clone was recorded once. This chain links TRBV5-3 with TRBJ2-1, with TRBD1 matching over 8 bases. TRBV5-3 qualifies as an ORF whose function is uncertain. Trimming took 4 bases from V and 4 from J; bases not matched to a gene: 13. The CDR3 has 17 amino acids. As DNA, the CDR3 is TGTGCCAGAAGCCCGGGGGACTCGGACAGGGAGTACAATGAGCAGTTCTTC. Translated: CARSPGDSDREYNEQFF.

The gene calls are TRBV10-3 and TRBJ1-1; 8 nucleotides match TRBD1. Germline assignment: CDR1 ENHRY and CDR2 SYGVKD. This CDR3 contains 15 residues. The J segment lost 0 bases and the V segment lost 6 bases, leaving 6 bases of the junction unmatched. CDR3 bases: TGTGCCATCAGAATCACAGGGGGACTGAACACTGAAGCTTTCTTT. This encodes CAIRITGGLNTEAFF.

Worth noting for this clone: This sample includes further DNA sequences coding for the same CDR3. J is TRBJ2-5 and V is TRBV5-1; no reliable D call. Between the trimmed V and J ends, which lost 2 bases and 2 bases, there was a span of 7 bases. The CDR3 length is 13 residues. Germline V gene sequence: CDR1 SGHRS, CDR2 YFSETQ. CDR3 region: CASSFGSQETQYF. The CDR3 DNA reads TGCGCCAGCAGCTTTGGTAGTCAAGAGACCCAGTACTTC.

The V gene is TRBV20-1, the J gene TRBJ2-7; 7 nucleotides align to TRBD1. Trimming cost V 3 bases and J 1 base; bases outside gene matches: 6. CDR1 is DFQATT, CDR2 SNEGSKA, per germline (reference sequence). This CDR3 is 14 amino acids long. This chain's CDR3 is CSASWTGQSYEQYF. CDR3 DNA sequence: TGCAGTGCTAGTTGGACAGGTCAGTCCTACGAGCAGTACTTC.

The chain joins TRBV30 to TRBJ2-6; 7 bases are a match to TRBD2. Germline V CDR1 and CDR2: GTSNPN, SVGIG (reference sequence). This CDR3 region has 18 residues. The J segment lost 1 base and the V segment lost 0 bases, leaving 9 bases of the junction unmatched. The CDR3 spells CAWSVFGRGGSGANVLTF. The CDR3 bases are TGTGCCTGGAGTGTATTTGGGCGCGGGGGATCTGGGGCCAACGTCCTGACTTTC.

The genes are TRBV19 and TRBJ2-7; 15 positions agree with TRBD2. J was trimmed by 5 bases and V by 3 bases; bases with no gene match: 8. Germline CDR1 and CDR2: LNHDA and SQIVND (reference sequence). The CDR3 is 17 residues long. The CDR3 is CASSMTGLAGGSDEQYF. The CDR3 DNA reads TGTGCCAGTAGTATGACGGGACTAGCGGGAGGTTCCGACGAGCAGTACTTC.

The chain uses TRBV5-6 and TRBJ1-5, with D perhaps matching TRBD1 (6 bases). V dropped 4 bases and J dropped 4 bases, with 15 bases sitting between them. The CDR3 is 15 amino acids. Germline V CDR1 and CDR2: SGHDT, YYEEEE. The CDR3 spells CASSPYREWNQPQHF. CDR3 DNA: TGTGCCAGCAGCCCGTACAGGGAATGGAATCAGCCCCAGCATTTT.

This clone was counted between two and nine times. DNA of the CDR3: TGCGCCAGCAGCTTGGGTGGAGACACTGAAGCTTTCTTT. Translated, it gives CASSLGGDTEAFF. The V call is TRBV5-1, the J call TRBJ1-1, with D hard to call. There are 13 residues in the CDR3. Germline lookup yields CDR1 SGHRS and CDR2 YFSETQ. Trimming cost V 0 bases and J 3 bases, with 6 bases left between them.

V and J are TRBV18 and TRBJ2-7; D not certain. V was trimmed by 3 bases and J by 0 bases, leaving 12 bases between them. Looked up from germline, CDR1 is KGHSH and CDR2 is LQKENI. There are 15 residues in the CDR3. CDR3 sequence reads: CASSPDFLSSYEQYF. CDR3 nucleotide sequence: TGTGCCAGCTCACCCGACTTCCTTAGCTCCTACGAGCAGTACTTC.

This chain joins TRBV6-1 and TRBJ2-1, with 7 nucleotides matching TRBD1. V trimming: 0 bases; J trimming: 5 bases; junction bases outside the gene matches: 4. Germline V gene data show CDR1 as MNHNS and CDR2 as SASEGT. The CDR3 is made up of 15 amino acids. The CDR3 DNA is TGTGCCAGCAGTGAAGCCAGGGGGAATAACAATGAGCAGTTCTTC. It codes for CASSEARGNNNEQFF.

This clone has a handful of counts. This chain connects TRBV20-1 to TRBJ2-1; possible D gene TRBD2, 5 bases. The V gene lost 5 bases and the J gene lost 5 bases, with 7 bases spanning the gap. The CDR3 runs 11 residues. Looked up from germline, CDR1 is DFQATT and CDR2 is SNEGSKA (reference sequence). CDR3 nucleotides: TGCAGTGCTTGGAGGCACAATGAGCAGTTCTTC. Residues: CSAWRHNEQFF.

The chain links TRBV7-2 to TRBJ2-1, with D tentatively TRBD2 (5 bases). CDR3 length equals 13 residues. Germline V gene sequence: CDR1 SGHTA, CDR2 FQGNSA. Trimming took off 0 bases at V and 9 bases at J, with 9 bases between the two ends. CDR3 loop: CASSLALGSEQFF. The CDR3, as DNA: TGTGCCAGCAGCTTAGCGTTGGGGAGTGAGCAGTTCTTC.

This clone has just a few counts. The chain carries TRBV5-1 and TRBJ2-7; 14 nucleotides align to TRBD2. Per the germline V gene, CDR1 is SGHRS and CDR2 is YFSETQ. V shed 0 bases and J 0 bases; nucleotides not matched to a gene: 5. The CDR3 runs 18 residues. The CDR3 sequence is CASSLGVGTSGSSYEQYF. The CDR3 coding sequence is TGCGCCAGCAGCTTGGGAGTCGGGACTAGCGGGAGCTCCTACGAGCAGTACTTC.

For the CDR3, the DNA is TGTGCCAGCAGCCAAGAAAGGGGCTTGAGGGAGCAGTACTTC. Its translation is CASSQERGLREQYF. The chain is built from TRBV3-1 (or the pseudogene TRBV3-2) and TRBJ2-7; D may be TRBD1 (5 bases). The CDR3 covers 14 residues. The V end was cut by 0 bases, the J end by 7 bases, with 13 bases between. The germline gives CDR1 LGHDT, CDR2 YNNKEL (reference sequence).

This clone was found once. This chain uses TRBV28 with TRBJ2-4; D not resolved. This CDR3 is built from 14 residues. V lost 5 bases and J lost 4, with 12 bases in between. Germline V gene data show CDR1 as MDHEN and CDR2 as SYDVKM. CDR3 in amino acids: CASSPPLGKNIQYF. The CDR3 DNA is TGTGCCAGCAGTCCCCCCCTCGGTAAAAACATTCAGTACTTC.

The J gene is TRBJ2-4, the V gene TRBV19; possible D gene TRBD2, 5 bases. CDR3 length: 16 residues. Germline lookup yields CDR1 LNHDA and CDR2 SQIVND (reference sequence). V was pared by 5 bases and J by 1 base, with 15 bases between. In DNA, the CDR3 is TGTGCCAGTAGTCCCCTGACAACGGGGGCCAAAAACATTCAGTACTTC. It yields the protein CASSPLTTGAKNIQYF.

The chain recombines TRBV3-1 (or the pseudogene TRBV3-2) with TRBJ1-4; 8 bases agree with TRBD1. The CDR3 runs to 14 residues. J lost 7 bases, V lost 7 bases, and 8 bases had no gene match. In germline, CDR1 is LGHDT, CDR2 YNNKEL (reference sequence). CDR3 DNA sequence: TGTGCCAGCACCCTAGACAGGGGAAGTGAAAAACTGTTTTTT. It encodes CASTLDRGSEKLFF.

The chain has TRBV28 and TRBJ1-6, with a weak D call TRBD1 (5 bases). V lost 2 bases to trimming and J lost 13 bases, with 21 bases between them. This CDR3 has 16 residues. In germline, CDR1 is MDHEN, CDR2 SYDVKM. The CDR3 protein is CASSLPTTVATAPLHF. The CDR3 nucleotides are TGTGCCAGCAGTTTACCCACAACCGTCGCGACAGCGCCCCTCCACTTT.

The genes are TRBV2 and TRBJ2-7; 9 bases are a match to TRBD1. Trimming cost V 6 bases and J 6 bases; bases outside gene matches: 12. Germline V gene data show CDR1 as SNHLY and CDR2 as FYNNEI. CDR3 length equals 15 residues. Here the CDR3 DNA reads TGTGCCAGCAGCGTTTCCCGGGACAGGGTCCTCGAGCAGTACTTC. Its protein product is CASSVSRDRVLEQYF.